Shown below are 24 T cell receptor beta chains from a single sample sequenced in a study of molecular identifiers for immune sequencing clone quantification. Via MiXCR, TCRdb re-called the PCR reads, giving one row per CDR3 protein. The sample has some 650,000 distinct CDR3 sequences, just under 20% seen once. Sequenced sample: naive CD8+ T cells from blood, with Jurkat cell RNA spiked in. Stated subset: FACS-sorted CD8+CD4-CCR7+CD45RA+ naive T cells. The receptors stem from a human donor in good health. Some libraries in this study had Jurkat cell RNA spiked in.

Remarks on this clonotype: A clone one base away is much larger, so this may be a read error. This sequence joins TRBV13 and TRBJ2-3; D remains ambiguous. This CDR3 contains 18 residues. The germline V gene has CDR1 PRHDT and CDR2 FYEKMQ (reference sequence). CDR3 nucleotides: TGTGCCAGCAGCTTAGTGTACTCCGGCCCAAAAGCTCGAGATACGCGGTATTTT. Amino acids: CASSLVYSGPKARDTRYF.

Of note for this clonotype: A much larger clone sits a single nucleotide away, making a read error possible. The chain has TRBV2 and TRBJ2-7, with D tentatively TRBD2 (5 bases). V dropped 4 bases and J dropped 2 bases, with 15 bases sitting between them. This CDR3 has 15 amino acids. The germline CDR1 and CDR2 sequences are SNHLY and FYNNEI. DNA of the CDR3: TGTGCCAGCAGTGTCGTCCGGGGTCGAGCCTACGAGCAGTACTTC. Translation: CASSVVRGRAYEQYF.

Many counts were recorded for this clonotype. The chain has TRBV9 and TRBJ2-2; maybe TRBD1 (5 bases). The CDR3 loop spans 15 amino acids. Germline V gene data show CDR1 as SGDLS and CDR2 as YYNGEE. V was shortened by 1 base and J by 4 bases, with 11 bases between the two germline ends. Here the CDR3 reads CASSVQGRGTGELFF. The CDR3 region has the DNA TGTGCCAGCAGCGTACAGGGTCGAGGCACCGGGGAGCTGTTTTTT.

This clonotype turned up a few times. This sequence joins TRBV23-1 and TRBJ1-2, with TRBD1 identical over 8 bases. TRBV23-1 is sorted into the ORF group, with uncertain function. Trimming removed 8 bases from V and 2 bases from J; junction bases left unmatched: 7. The CDR3 is made up of 14 amino acids. CDR3 DNA sequence: TGCGCCAGCCCCCCCTGGACAGGGAACTATGGCTACACCTTC. This gives the protein CASPPWTGNYGYTF.

This clonotype was counted at least ten times. CDR3 nucleotide sequence: TGTGCCAGCAGTTACTCGGGTACCTACGAGCAGTACTTC. Its protein is CASSYSGTYEQYF. The V call is TRBV6-5, the J call TRBJ2-7; D is uncertain. CDR1 MNHEY and CDR2 SVGAGI come from the germline V gene. The CDR3 runs 13 residues. The germline V and J ends were trimmed by 0 bases and 2 bases, with 5 bases remaining between them.

With respect to this clonotype: Given a much more abundant clone one base away, this may be a read error. The chain employs TRBV7-9 and TRBJ2-2, with D perhaps TRBD1 or TRBD2 (5 bases each). This CDR3 has 17 residues. Per germline, CDR1 SEHNR and CDR2 FQNEAQ (reference sequence). CDR3 protein: CAGSSPWDGTNTGELFF. In nucleotides, the CDR3 is TGTGCCGGCAGCTCCCCATGGGACGGAACGAACACCGGGGAGCTGTTTTTT.

This clonotype came up many times. J is TRBJ2-5 and V is TRBV29-1; perhaps TRBD2 as D (6 bases). Trimming shortened V by 7 bases and J by 5 bases, and 17 bases separated the two germline ends. The CDR3 has 13 residues. CDR1 SQVTM and CDR2 ANQGSEA come from the germline V gene. The CDR3 loop is CSETSSRLETQYF. CDR3 nucleotides: TGCAGCGAAACTAGCAGCCGCTTGGAGACCCAGTACTTC.

This clonotype turned up a few times. The chain employs TRBV2 and TRBJ2-7, with D perhaps matching TRBD1 (5 bases). Trimming pared 3 bases from V and 2 bases from J, leaving 17 bases between. Germline CDR1 SNHLY, CDR2 FYNNEI. This CDR3 has 16 residues. DNA for the CDR3: TGTGCCAGCAGTGATCCGGTAGCAGGGATGACCTACGAGCAGTACTTC. It codes for CASSDPVAGMTYEQYF.

This clonotype was counted only a few times. The chain is built from TRBV3-1 and TRBJ2-7, with no clear D. Germline V gives CDR1 LGHDT, CDR2 YNNKEL (reference sequence). Trimming took 4 bases from V and 0 from J, leaving 16 bases between them. The CDR3 loop spans 16 amino acids. The CDR3 protein is CASSPGPSLSSYEQYF. DNA for the CDR3: TGTGCCAGCAGCCCAGGACCGAGTTTGAGCTCCTACGAGCAGTACTTC.

This clonotype was found many times. The chain uses TRBV6-6 and TRBJ1-1; D possibly corresponds to TRBD1 (6 bases). V was cut by 5 bases and J by 0 bases, with 19 bases left in between. The CDR3 consists of 17 residues. Germline loops: CDR1 MNHNY, CDR2 SVGAGI (reference sequence). CDR3 in amino acids: CASSRPFRQALNTEAFF. Here the CDR3 DNA reads TGTGCCAGCAGTCGACCGTTTAGACAGGCTCTGAACACTGAAGCTTTCTTT.

Remarks on this clonotype: A much more abundant neighbour one base away suggests this may be a read error. The chain recombines TRBV28 with TRBJ1-6; possible D gene TRBD1, 6 bases. This CDR3 has 15 amino acids. The germline gives CDR1 MDHEN, CDR2 SYDVKM. CDR3 nucleotide sequence: TGTGCCTGCAGACTATACAGGGCTTTAAATTCACCCCTCCACTTT. This sequence encodes CACRLYRALNSPLHF.

This clonotype was seen at least ten times. This chain joins TRBV11-2 and TRBJ1-4; D is unresolved. Germline-derived CDR1 and CDR2 are SGHAT and FQNNGV. Between the trimmed V and J ends, which lost 4 bases and 0 bases, there was a span of 9 bases. The CDR3 extends over 15 amino acids. The CDR3 DNA reads TGTGCCAGCAGCTCCCAGTTTGCAACTAATGAAAAACTGTTTTTT. Translating it yields CASSSQFATNEKLFF.

V usage is TRBV7-2 and J usage is TRBJ2-7; perhaps TRBD2 as D (6 bases). The V gene lost 1 base and the J gene lost 3 bases, with 16 bases spanning the gap. The CDR3 totals 16 residues. Looked up from germline, CDR1 is SGHTA and CDR2 is FQGNSA. CDR3 region: CASSLGALGLYYEQYF. CDR3 coding DNA: TGTGCCAGCAGCTTAGGCGCGCTGGGACTCTACTACGAGCAGTACTTC.

As regards this clonotype: Given a much more abundant clone one base away, this may be a read error. The CDR3 sequence is CASAPRLSYEQYF. The CDR3 DNA follows: TGTGCCTCAGCCCCGCGACTATCCTACGAGCAGTACTTC. J is TRBJ2-7 and V is TRBV9; perhaps TRBD2 as D (5 bases). The CDR3 totals 13 residues. The germline gives CDR1 SGDLS, CDR2 YYNGEE. V gave up 10 bases and J gave up 1 base, with 15 bases separating them.

This clonotype was counted many times. The chain recombines TRBV7-2 with TRBJ2-7; 8 bases align to TRBD1. Germline lookup yields CDR1 SGHTA and CDR2 FQGNSA. This CDR3 spans 14 amino acids. With V trimmed by 3 bases and J by 2 bases, 3 bases remained unmatched. CDR3 in DNA: TGTGCCAGCAGCTTCGGACAGGGCACCTACGAGCAGTACTTC. This codes for CASSFGQGTYEQYF.

Worth noting for this clonotype: A much larger clone is a single base away; this may be a read error. V is TRBV20-1 and J is TRBJ1-5, with D uncertain. The CDR3 runs to 14 residues. Germline assignment: CDR1 DFQATT and CDR2 SNEGSKA (reference sequence). CDR3 DNA: TGCAGTGCTAGAGATGAGGCAGCTAATCAGCTCCAGCATTTT. Residues: CSARDEAANQLQHF.

Many counts were recorded for this clonotype. The rearrangement uses TRBV19 and TRBJ2-1, with D perhaps being TRBD1 or TRBD2 (5 bases each). Trimming took 7 bases from V and 7 from J, leaving 11 bases between them. In germline, CDR1 is LNHDA, CDR2 SQIVND (reference sequence). The CDR3 runs 12 residues. The CDR3, as DNA: TGTGCCAGTACCCTGGGACCGAATGAGCAGTTCTTC. It specifies CASTLGPNEQFF.

This clonotype was recorded a few times. J is TRBJ2-7 and V is TRBV7-9, with a weak D call TRBD2 (5 bases). The CDR3 has 15 residues. Trimming took 0 bases from V and 0 from J, leaving 9 bases between them. The germline CDR1 and CDR2 sequences are SEHNR and FQNEAQ (reference sequence). DNA of the CDR3: TGTGCCAGCAGCTTAGCGCTCGGGAACTCCTACGAGCAGTACTTC. This gives the protein CASSLALGNSYEQYF.

CDR3 protein: CSAREDRYEQYF. The CDR3 nucleotides read TGCAGTGCTAGAGAGGATAGATACGAGCAGTACTTC. V gene TRBV20-1 combines with J gene TRBJ2-7, with D hard to call. This CDR3 comprises 12 residues. The V gene's germline CDR1 is DFQATT and CDR2 SNEGSKA (reference sequence). V gave up 0 bases and J gave up 4 bases, with 7 bases separating them.

Worth noting for this clonotype: This may be a read error, as it is one base from a much larger clone. The chain has TRBV12-5 and TRBJ1-1; no definite D call. The length of the CDR3 is 17 residues. Per germline, CDR1 LGHNT and CDR2 FRNRAP. The CDR3 DNA follows: TGTGCTAGTGGTTTGGTAACTGGGCAGCCGAAGAACACTAAAGCTTTCTTT. This encodes CASGLVTGQPKNTKAFF.

In its sample, this clonotype was seen many times. The CDR3 here is CSVEPNGEQFF. In DNA form, the CDR3 reads TGCAGCGTTGAGCCCAACGGTGAGCAGTTCTTC. The V call is TRBV29-1, the J call TRBJ2-1; D gene uncertain. The CDR3 covers 11 residues. The V gene's germline CDR1 is SQVTM and CDR2 ANQGSEA. V was clipped by 3 bases and J by 9 bases, with 9 bases between them.

This clonotype was recorded many times. This chain connects TRBV7-2 to TRBJ2-1, with D uncertain. CDR3 size: 12 residues. Germline V lookup: CDR1 SGHTA, CDR2 FQGNSA. V lost 0 bases to trimming and J lost 4 bases, with 1 base between them. CDR3 sequence: CASSLAYNEQFF. CDR3 DNA sequence: TGTGCCAGCAGCTTAGCATACAATGAGCAGTTCTTC. The full variable domain, its missing parts supplied by reference TRBV7-2 and TRBJ2-1, is GAGVSQSPSNKVTEKGKDVELRCDPISGHTALYWYRQSLGQGLEFLIYFQGNSAPDKSGLPSDRFSAERTGGSVSTLTIQRTQQEDSAVYLCASSLAYNEQFFGPGTRLTVL.

This clonotype was detected a few times. The chain couples TRBV2 to TRBJ1-5, with D perhaps TRBD1 (5 bases). Deletions cut 1 base from V and 5 bases from J, with 12 bases between. The CDR3 consists of 15 residues. Per germline, CDR1 SNHLY and CDR2 FYNNEI. CDR3 in DNA: TGTGCCAGCAGTGAAGTCCAGGGTAGGGATCAGCCCCAGCATTTT. This sequence encodes CASSEVQGRDQPQHF.

Notes on this clonotype: A much larger clone differs by one base, so this may be a read error. As the CDR3 is not closed by the conserved phenylalanine or tryptophan, this likely results from a read error. The chain employs TRBV20-1 and TRBJ2-3; no reliable D call. V dropped 0 bases and J dropped 0 bases, with 10 bases sitting between them. This CDR3 spans 15 amino acids. CDR1 is DFQATT and CDR2 is SNEGSKA in the germline V gene (reference sequence). CDR3 DNA: TGCAGTGCTAGAGATCTTCGCGGAAGCACAGATACGCAGTATTCT. Its protein product is CSARDLRGSTDTQYS.